The 29 T cell receptor beta chains in this list originate from one sample, sequenced in a study of cytomegalovirus exposure and HLA in healthy donors. PCR amplification relied on 60 Vbeta primers (plus 13 Jbeta primers). Only in-frame clones appear in the TCRdb table, and some are missing; sequencing was by immunoSEQ multiplex PCR. The data contain tens of thousands of clones, approximately 71% of them seen just once; the ten biggest clones take up under 9%. Sequencing was carried out using PBMCs. Receptors were obtained from a man aged 60 to 75 in good health and CMV-seropositive.

The chain has TRBV4-2 and TRBJ1-1, with 7 positions matching TRBD1. Trimming took 5 bases from V and 6 from J; bases not matched to a gene: 12. The germline V gene has CDR1 LGHNA and CDR2 YNFKEQ. This CDR3 spans 15 amino acids. Here the CDR3 DNA reads TGTGCCAGCAGCAAGTACTCCGGGACAGAGGCTGAAGCTTTCTTT. As protein: CASSKYSGTEAEAFF.

The chain links TRBV7-2 to TRBJ2-7; D is perhaps TRBD2 (6 bases). Trimming stripped 0 bases from V and 7 bases from J, with 7 bases between. This CDR3 contains 12 residues. Germline V gene lookup returns CDR1 SGHTA and CDR2 FQGNSA. In DNA, the CDR3 is TGTGCCAGCAGCTTAGCGGGGAGGGAGCAGTACTTC. Translation gives CASSLAGREQYF.

The chain employs TRBV7-8 and TRBJ2-2, with TRBD2 as a possible D gene (5 bases). Germline V gene sequence: CDR1 SGHVS, CDR2 FQNEAQ. Trimming pared 5 bases from V and 15 bases from J, leaving 19 bases between. This CDR3 spans 13 amino acids. The CDR3 region has the DNA TGTGCCAGCAGCGAAACCCGATCCGGGGTGATGTTTTTT. This translates into CASSETRSGVMFF. Drawing the rest from reference TRBV7-8 and TRBJ2-2, the complete variable domain is GAGVSQSPRYKVAKRGQDVALRCDPISGHVSLFWYQQALGQGPEFLTYFQNEAQLDKSGLPSDRFFAERPEGSVSTLKIQRTQQEDSAVYLCASSETRSGVMFFGEGSRLTVL.

The chain is built from TRBV10-2 and TRBJ2-5; the match to TRBD2 covers 9 bases. V trimming: 4 bases; J trimming: 5 bases; junction bases outside the gene matches: 8. The CDR3 is made up of 15 amino acids. From germline, CDR1 is WSHSY and CDR2 SAAADI. In nucleotides, the CDR3 is TGCGCCAGCAGTGCTTTAGCGGGAGCGACGGAGACCCAGTACTTC. Translated, it gives CASSALAGATETQYF.

DNA of the CDR3: TGTGCCAGCTCATCCTTACCGCCGGGACAGGGGACCTCTGGGGCCAACGTCCTGACTTTC. As protein: CASSSLPPGQGTSGANVLTF. The chain links TRBV18 to TRBJ2-6, with TRBD1 matching 10 bases. The CDR3 contains 20 residues. Germline V CDR1 and CDR2: KGHSH, LQKENI. Unmatched junction bases numbered 13, after V lost 5 bases and J lost 0 bases.

Here the CDR3 DNA reads TGCGCCAGCAGCTTGGACAGGACGAACACCGGGGAGCTGTTTTTT. This sequence encodes CASSLDRTNTGELFF. The chain carries TRBV5-1 and TRBJ2-2; D might be TRBD1 (5 bases). The CDR3 runs to 15 residues. Trimming cost V 0 bases and J 0 bases, with 6 bases left between them. CDR1 SGHRS and CDR2 YFSETQ come from the germline V gene.

The rearrangement links TRBV13 to TRBJ2-3; TRBD2 agrees at 8 bases. The CDR3 sequence is 14 residues long. Germline values: CDR1 PRHDT, CDR2 FYEKMQ (reference sequence). With 5 bases clipped from V and 3 bases from J, the junction kept 4 bases outside the gene matches. In nucleotides, the CDR3 is TGTGCCAGCAGCCTGTTAGCGGGAACAGATACGCAGTATTTT. This translates into CASSLLAGTDTQYF.

This clone was recorded a few times. The chain combines TRBV27 with TRBJ2-7; 7 bases fit TRBD1. Germline V lookup: CDR1 MNHEY, CDR2 SMNVEV (reference sequence). CDR3 length: 14 residues. V lost 3 bases and J lost 2; bases outside the gene matches: 4. Written as DNA, the CDR3 is TGTGCCAGCAGTTTCAGGCAGGGGGCCTACGAGCAGTACTTC. Translated, it gives CASSFRQGAYEQYF.

This clone was recorded once. The V call is TRBV6-5, the J call TRBJ1-5, with D possibly matching TRBD1 (5 bases). CDR1 and CDR2 (germline): MNHEY, SVGAGI. Trimming shortened V by 6 bases and J by 3 bases, and 15 bases separated the two germline ends. This CDR3 region has 15 residues. The CDR3 protein is CASSISQVLNQPQHF. The CDR3 DNA reads TGTGCCAGCAGCATTTCACAGGTCCTCAATCAGCCCCAGCATTTT.

This clone was picked up one time. This rearrangement joins TRBV11-3 to TRBJ2-7; 13 bases agree with TRBD2. V dropped 7 bases and J dropped 7; count of bases not matched to a gene: 1. This CDR3 is 12 amino acids long. The germline CDR1 and CDR2 sequences are SGHNT and YENEEA. The CDR3 DNA sequence: TGTGCCAGCATGGGACTAGCGGGAGAGCAGTACTTC. This encodes CASMGLAGEQYF.

The DNA of the CDR3 is TGTGCCAGCACCGCCGGGACACTATCTTCACCCCTCCACTTT. Protein: CASTAGTLSSPLHF. V usage is TRBV2 and J usage is TRBJ1-6; D may be TRBD1 (6 bases). This CDR3 contains 14 residues. Trimming cost V 7 bases and J 9 bases, with 16 bases left between them. Per the germline V gene, CDR1 is SNHLY and CDR2 is FYNNEI.

As concerns this clone: Its ends do not fully match the called genes, so a read error is possible. The chain employs TRBV4-1 and TRBJ1-2; 8 positions agree with TRBD1. Germline V gene lookup returns CDR1 MGHRA and CDR2 YSYEKL. CDR3 size: 16 residues. The CDR3: CASSQAGTGSNYGYPF. The CDR3 DNA reads TGCGCCAGCAGCCAAGCGGGGACAGGCTCAAACTATGGCTACCCCTTC.

The chain recombines TRBV27 with TRBJ1-6, with 9 nucleotides matching TRBD1. The CDR3 has 14 residues. Per germline, CDR1 MNHEY and CDR2 SMNVEV (reference sequence). V was clipped by 4 bases and J by 9 bases; unmatched bases: 4. The CDR3 here is CASSWGQGVSPLHF. DNA for the CDR3: TGTGCCAGCAGTTGGGGACAGGGTGTTTCACCCCTCCACTTT.

The chain uses TRBV19 and TRBJ1-2, with D possibly matching TRBD1 (5 bases). From germline, CDR1 is LNHDA and CDR2 SQIVND (reference sequence). This CDR3 region has 16 residues. The ends were cut back, 6 bases at V and 3 bases at J, with 20 bases in the middle. CDR3 nucleotides: TGTGCCAGTAGCCCCGGAGCGACAGAATTCTACTATGGCTACACCTTC. Protein product: CASSPGATEFYYGYTF.

The V and J genes are TRBV4-1 and TRBJ2-3, with 12 nucleotides matching TRBD2. The CDR3 runs 16 residues. J lost 4 bases, V lost 1 base, and 3 bases had no gene match. Germline-derived CDR1 and CDR2 are MGHRA and YSYEKL. The CDR3 DNA follows: TGCGCCAGCAGCCAAGGGACTAGCGGGAACGCAGATACGCAGTATTTT. It specifies CASSQGTSGNADTQYF.

The J gene is TRBJ2-2, the V gene TRBV6-4, with 8 positions matching TRBD2. J was trimmed by 6 bases and V by 0 bases; bases with no gene match: 0. This CDR3 contains 14 residues. Germline V gives CDR1 MRHNA, CDR2 SNTAGT. DNA for the CDR3: TGTGCCAGCAGTGACTCAGCGGGAGCCGGGGAGCTGTTTTTT. This gives the protein CASSDSAGAGELFF.

The chain combines TRBV19 with TRBJ1-5, with D perhaps TRBD1 (5 bases). Germline CDR1 is LNHDA and CDR2 is SQIVND (reference sequence). Trimming shortened V by 5 bases and J by 1 base, and 15 bases separated the two germline ends. The CDR3 is made up of 16 amino acids. CDR3 DNA sequence: TGTGCCAGTAGTCGCGGGACTGGGGGGAGCAATCAGCCCCAGCATTTT. Protein: CASSRGTGGSNQPQHF.

This clone was seen once. J is TRBJ2-1 and V is TRBV18, with a weak D call TRBD1 (6 bases). Germline V gives CDR1 KGHSH, CDR2 LQKENI. V lost 3 bases and J lost 3, with 6 bases in between. CDR3 size: 13 residues. CDR3 loop: CASSPDSYNEQFF. The CDR3 coding sequence is TGTGCCAGCTCACCGGACAGCTACAATGAGCAGTTCTTC.

On this clone: One end of the junction does not line up with germline, which may come from a read error. The rearrangement joins TRBV10-3 to TRBJ2-7, with 8 bases that match TRBD1. Germline V gene sequence: CDR1 ENHRY, CDR2 SYGVKD. There are 14 residues in the CDR3. The CDR3 DNA is TGTGCCAGCAGTGTTCAGGGGGCCCCCTACGAGCAGTACTTC. Protein: CASSVQGAPYEQYF.

V is TRBV2 and J is TRBJ1-6; no clear D. This CDR3 comprises 14 residues. CDR1 and CDR2 (germline): SNHLY, FYNNEI. V shed 10 bases and J shed 9 bases, with 19 bases lying between them. CDR3 protein: CATSRELGSSPLHF. Written as DNA, the CDR3 is TGTGCCACCTCTAGGGAGCTGGGATCTTCACCCCTCCACTTT.

This chain links TRBV5-1 with TRBJ2-2; D unclear. The CDR3 extends over 15 amino acids. Germline CDR1 is SGHRS and CDR2 is YFSETQ. V was shortened by 5 bases and J by 0 bases, with 11 bases between the two germline ends. As DNA, the CDR3 is TGCGCCAGCAGTGAGAGCGAGGCGAACACCGGGGAGCTGTTTTTT. It is translated as CASSESEANTGELFF. The whole variable domain, remainder taken from reference TRBV5-1 and TRBJ2-2, is KAGVTQTPRYLIKTRGQQVTLSCSPISGHRSVSWYQQTPGQGLQFLFEYFSETQRNKGNFPGRFSGRQFSNSRSEMNVSTLELGDSALYLCASSESEANTGELFFGEGSRLTVL.

This chain joins TRBV10-3 and TRBJ1-5; 7 bases line up with TRBD1. The V gene end was trimmed by 6 bases and the J gene end by 5 bases; junction bases not matched to a gene: 4. The CDR3 has 13 residues. Germline CDR1 ENHRY, CDR2 SYGVKD. The DNA of the CDR3 is TGTGCCATCAGCGCAACAGGGGATCAGCCCCAGCATTTT. Its translation: CAISATGDQPQHF.

The rearrangement joins TRBV27 to TRBJ2-5; TRBD2 is a possible D gene (6 bases). V lost 6 bases and J 2 bases, leaving 16 bases between the germline ends. This CDR3 comprises 15 residues. Germline lookup yields CDR1 MNHEY and CDR2 SMNVEV (reference sequence). This chain's CDR3 is CASSNEGTAQETQYF. CDR3 bases: TGTGCCAGCAGCAACGAGGGGACTGCACAAGAGACCCAGTACTTC.

This clone was found once. The chain links TRBV5-4 to TRBJ2-1; D unclear. CDR1 is SGHNT, CDR2 YYREEE, per germline (reference sequence). CDR3 length: 15 amino acids. Trimming removed 1 base from V and 2 bases from J, with 10 bases in between. CDR3 sequence (DNA): TGTGCCAGCAGCTTGTTAGGTCTAGCCTACAATGAGCAGTTCTTC. Its translation is CASSLLGLAYNEQFF.

This clone has only a few counts. J is TRBJ2-1 and V is TRBV7-2; 7 bases agree with TRBD1. The CDR3 is 15 residues long. Germline values: CDR1 SGHTA, CDR2 FQGNSA. J was trimmed by 9 bases and V by 1 base; bases with no gene match: 9. The CDR3 bases are TGTGCCAGCAGCTTAGGAAGGGGGCGCGAGCGTGAGCAGTTCTTC. Its protein product is CASSLGRGREREQFF. The whole variable domain, remainder taken from reference TRBV7-2 and TRBJ2-1, is GAGVSQSPSNKVTEKGKDVELRCDPISGHTALYWYRQSLGQGLEFLIYFQGNSAPDKSGLPSDRFSAERTGGSVSTLTIQRTQQEDSAVYLCASSLGRGREREQFFGPGTRLTVL.

The J gene is TRBJ2-1, the V gene TRBV10-3, with 7 bases matching TRBD2. Germline-derived CDR1 and CDR2 are ENHRY and SYGVKD. V was pared by 3 bases and J by 2 bases, with 10 bases of the junction left unmatched. The CDR3 loop spans 17 amino acids. CDR3 amino acids: CAISEGTGGGPYNEQFF. The CDR3, as DNA: TGTGCCATCAGTGAAGGCACAGGCGGGGGACCCTACAATGAGCAGTTCTTC.

The rearrangement links TRBV4-2 to TRBJ2-1, with 10 bases fitting TRBD2. Germline assignment: CDR1 LGHNA and CDR2 YNFKEQ. The CDR3 sequence is 15 residues long. V was pared by 0 bases and J by 8 bases, with 4 bases of the junction left unmatched. Here the CDR3 DNA reads TGTGCCAGCAGCCAAGATCGGACTAGCGGCGATGAGCAGTTCTTC. It specifies CASSQDRTSGDEQFF.

The chain employs TRBV4-1 and TRBJ2-7, with 14 bases identical to TRBD2. The CDR3 has 18 residues. V shed 2 bases, J shed 2 bases, and the junction held 8 bases outside the gene matches. The germline V gene has CDR1 MGHRA and CDR2 YSYEKL. The CDR3 sequence is CASSQWALGLAGAYEQYF. The CDR3, as DNA: TGCGCCAGCAGCCAATGGGCTTTGGGACTAGCGGGGGCCTACGAGCAGTACTTC.

This chain uses TRBV6-6 with TRBJ2-7; D is ambiguous. This CDR3 contains 13 residues. Trimming removed 2 bases from V and 3 bases from J, with 8 bases in between. CDR1 is MNHNY, CDR2 SVGAGI, per germline (reference sequence). In nucleotides, the CDR3 is TGTGCCAGCAGTTACAACGGGTACTACGAGCAGTACTTC. This sequence encodes CASSYNGYYEQYF.